Listed below are T cell receptor beta chains from one sample, sequenced in a study of radiation and T cells in renal cell carcinoma. Assay: immunoSEQ multiplex PCR; the TCRdb copy retains only in-frame clones and omits some. In the table there are some 150,000 clones, about 86% of which are singletons. The specimen comprised blood, sampled from a patient whose treatment included radiotherapy and nephrectomy. The source is a woman aged 45-65 years with renal cell carcinoma. Each CDR3 is given with its conserved first and last residue. A D gene is named only where the DNA matches it firmly. The size of a clone is reported for some rows only, either as once, few or many, or as a class for expanded clones.

TRBV6-1	NA	TRBJ2-5	NA	CASSPRETQYF	TGTGCCAGCAGCCCGAGAGAGACCCAGTACTTC
TRBV6-1	NA	TRBJ1-4	NA	CASRQTASTNEKLFF	TGTGCCAGCAGACAGACAGCCTCAACTAATGAAAAACTGTTTTTT
TRBV5-4	once	TRBJ2-5	TRBD1	CASSGQGETQYF	TGTGCCAGCAGCGGACAGGGAGAGACCCAGTACTTC
TRBV5-1	once	TRBJ2-5	NA	CASSFQQQTQETQYF	TGCGCCAGCAGCTTCCAACAGCAAACGCAAGAGACCCAGTACTTC
TRBV28	NA	TRBJ1-5	NA	CASRQGGNQPQHF	TGTGCCAGCAGGCAGGGAGGCAATCAGCCCCAGCATTTT
TRBV10-3	NA	TRBJ2-4	NA	CAISFQFEGQIKNIQYF	TGTGCCATCAGTTTCCAGTTCGAGGGGCAGATCAAAAACATTCAGTACTTC
TRBV18	NA	TRBJ2-1	TRBD2	CASSPQERGNEQFF	TGTGCCAGCTCCCCCCAGGAGCGGGGCAATGAGCAGTTCTTC
TRBV6-5	once	TRBJ2-7	NA	CASSYDPSYEQYF	TGTGCCAGCAGTTACGACCCGAGTTACGAGCAGTACTTC
TRBV5-4	NA	TRBJ2-1	NA	CASSLVPLATFEQFF	TGTGCCAGCAGCTTGGTTCCGCTAGCGACCTTTGAGCAGTTCTTC
TRBV7-2	NA	TRBJ1-1	NA	CASSWGTEAFF	TGTGCCAGCAGCTGGGGCACTGAAGCTTTCTTT
TRBV28	NA	TRBJ1-5	NA	CASTGGEGLPQHF	TGTGCCAGTACTGGGGGGGAAGGTTTGCCCCAGCATTTT
TRBV5-6	NA	TRBJ2-3	TRBD2	CASSYRTTGGTDTQYF	TGTGCCAGCAGCTATAGGACGACGGGGGGTACAGATACGCAGTATTTT
TRBV6-1	NA	TRBJ1-3	NA	CASSEGIYSGNTIYF	TGTGCCAGCAGTGAAGGAATTTACTCTGGAAACACCATATATTTT
TRBV4-1	NA	TRBJ2-1	TRBD2	CASSPHREVNEQFF	TGCGCCAGCAGCCCCCATCGGGAGGTTAATGAGCAGTTCTTC
TRBV28	NA	TRBJ2-2	NA	CGTRVTGELFF	TGTGGAACCAGGGTCACCGGGGAGCTGTTTTTT
TRBV9	NA	TRBJ1-4	TRBD1	CASSGGPGTGGTNEKLFF	TGTGCCAGCAGCGGGGGTCCCGGGACAGGGGGCACTAATGAAAAACTGTTTTTT
TRBV10-3	NA	TRBJ2-1	TRBD2	CAITELAGRNEQFF	TGTGCCATCACAGAGCTAGCGGGCCGCAATGAGCAGTTCTTC
TRBV5-1	NA	TRBJ2-3	NA	CASSLGQNDADTQYF	TGCGCCAGCAGCTTGGGACAGAATGATGCAGATACGCAGTATTTT
TRBV4-3	NA	TRBJ1-4	TRBD1	CASSPTRTGFATNEKLFF	TGCGCCAGCAGCCCAACCCGGACAGGCTTTGCAACTAATGAAAAACTGTTTTTT
TRBV19	NA	TRBJ1-3	NA	CASSTPTGSGNTIYF	TGTGCCAGTAGTACACCCACCGGATCTGGAAACACCATATATTTT
TRBV30	NA	TRBJ2-5	TRBD2	CAWSVQSLAGGETQYF	TGTGCCTGGAGTGTACAGAGTCTAGCGGGGGGGGAGACCCAGTACTTC
TRBV2	once	TRBJ1-2	TRBD1	CASSGGQGAYGYTF	TGTGCCAGCAGTGGTGGACAGGGGGCGTATGGCTACACCTTC
TRBV7-2	NA	TRBJ2-5	TRBD1	CASSFDRGETQYF	TGTGCCAGCAGCTTTGACAGGGGAGAGACCCAGTACTTC
TRBV28	NA	TRBJ2-7	TRBD1	CASSEGQAYEQYF	TGTGCCAGCAGTGAAGGACAGGCCTACGAGCAGTACTTC
TRBV18	NA	TRBJ1-2	NA	CASSPGSKNYGYTF	TGTGCCAGCTCACCGGGCAGTAAAAACTATGGCTACACCTTC
TRBV7-9	NA	TRBJ2-2	NA	CASSADRPGELFF	TGTGCCAGCAGCGCTGACAGACCCGGGGAGCTGTTTTTT
TRBV4-2	once	TRBJ1-1	TRBD1	CASSRLSGQGSNTEAFF	TGTGCCAGCAGCCGGCTCTCAGGACAGGGATCGAACACTGAAGCTTTCTTT
TRBV5-4	NA	TRBJ1-4	NA	CASSLAGVGEKLFF	TGTGCCAGCAGCTTGGCAGGGGTCGGCGAAAAACTGTTTTTT
TRBV12-5	NA	TRBJ2-4	NA	CASARPSPGGIPRFKNIQYF	TGTGCTAGTGCCCGGCCGAGTCCAGGGGGGATCCCCCGGTTTAAAAACATTCAGTACTTC
TRBV7-2	NA	TRBJ1-5	TRBD1	CASSLGAGGSNQPQHF	TGTGCCAGCAGCTTAGGTGCAGGGGGCAGCAATCAGCCCCAGCATTTT